This T cell receptor beta chain was sequenced in a study of T cell responses to AZD1222 COVID-19 vaccine. Study overall: Researchers grouped second doses given at about 4 or about 12 weeks into one pool. Study results and limitations: There were repertoire samples only from the period after the peak T cell response. Donors, mostly white British, included more females; clonal diversity was possibly underestimated.

Here immunoSEQ multiplex PCR was the method, and the copy in TCRdb shows in-frame clones only, minus some. Of around 150,000 clones listed, about 80% are singletons. On this clone: What it binds is not known.

Trimming took 6 bases from V and 3 from J, leaving 11 bases between them. The CDR3 is made up of 13 amino acids. This sequence joins TRBV12-3 or TRBV12-4 and TRBJ1-2; D not resolved. Sequenced here: peripheral blood, sampled on day 0 of AZD1222 vaccination. The TCR comes from an adult in good health. CDR3 sequence (DNA): TGTGCCAGCAGCCCGACCGCAGACTATGGCTACACCTTC. The encoded protein is CASSPTADYGYTF.